This TCR beta chain originates from a study of identical twins listed by TCRdb under 2016. At the level of the whole study: To test whether fetal clonotypes persist, the study used deep sequencing on TCR alpha and beta repertoires from monozygotic twins, unrelated adults of various ages, and cord blood. To rule out contamination, replicate twin experiments were performed at different times with different library preparation protocols.

What the work shows at the level of the full study, not this receptor alone: Fewer insertions were carried by abundant cord blood beta clonotypes, a similar but weaker trend appeared in young adult naive repertoires, and no such trend appeared in memory repertoires. Because the same donors could not be followed over many years, conclusions were based on cross-sectional statistical analysis. Zero-insertion analyses could be partly confounded by invariant T cells such as MAIT and iNKT, though diverse VJ usage argued against such confounding for most clonotypes. Excess twin sharing in beta out-of-frame sequences was weaker because fewer shared sequences lowered the signal-to-noise ratio. Compared with coincidental sharing between unrelated individuals, an excess of low generation-probability sequences was observed among out-of-frame TCR alpha sequences shared between twins. In monozygotic twins, recombination models systematically underestimated out-of-frame TCR alpha sharing, but the models matched the sharing seen between unrelated individuals.

From a lookup of the germline V gene, CDR1 and CDR2 are SGHDT and YYEEEE. The CDR3 numbers 14 residues from cysteine through phenylalanine. Only the CDR3 DNA is retained, 42 bases long and in frame from the first base. The germline V and J ends show losses of 2 bases and 2 bases respectively, and no gene match explains 3 bases of the junction. Only healthy Caucasian donors were included. Three pairs of female monozygotic twins, all aged about 18 to 30 years, made up the twin cohort. Using Miltenyi CD45RO+ enrichment and human naive T-cell isolation kits, memory (CD45RO+) and naive T cells were isolated from PBMC. Details on this clonotype: Its antigen is still unknown. No much larger clonotype is one base removed from it; base qualities were not supplied.

The protocol used for the library was 5' RACE. Sequenced on an Illumina HiSeq 2000. Template switching added a universal primer binding site, and the final cDNA carried a unique molecular identifier that allowed TCR cDNA molecules to be counted accurately. Specific primers in the conserved constant-segment region were used to synthesize first-strand cDNA for the TCR alpha and beta chains. Each cDNA library was double barcoded, with a SMART-Mk sample barcode plus Illumina barcodes, to control for contamination. TruSeq adapter sequences and Illumina sample barcodes were added in two successive PCR steps. The TCR alpha and beta cDNA libraries were sequenced on the Illumina HiSeq platform using custom primers. In the paper's pipeline: MiGEC was used to process raw reads and extract unique molecular identifiers, and MiXCR was used to find CDR3 positions. Recombination models were inferred per individual with the repgenHMM and IGoR tools using an EM algorithm. The tcR package in R was used for shared clonotype analysis, with sharing normalized by the product of cloneset sizes. To study raw recombination without the effects of thymic and clonal selection, out-of-frame nonproductive sequences were analyzed. TCRdb redid the processing of the public reads, applying fastp at Q25 and MiXCR, and retained in-frame beta chains. When rows share a CDR3 protein, they turn into one entry using the most common DNA and genes. What appears here as the V and J calls and clone size reflects TCRdb's work, not the paper's. The sample includes hundreds of thousands of distinct CDR3 sequences, with 5.5% to 7% observed a single time. The top ten hold around 3.4% of the sample.

This sample was shared with a second study, whose subject was yellow fever vaccine responses in identical twins. Reported in the second study: The T cell response to vaccination in identical twins was reported by the authors to appear partly convergent and partly personalized. In identical twins, the study followed T cell clones that responded to the vaccine with precision.

This TCR came from a woman between 18 and 30 years old in good health. Input material: memory (CD45RO+) T cells sorted from blood. Taken with the paper, the label for cell subset or site translates to: CD45RO+ enriched T cells. Here the chain combines TRBV5-6 and TRBJ2-5; 7 bases in the middle match TRBD1. CDR3 loop: CASSLQGIQETQYF. In nucleotide form, the sequence is TGTGCCAGCAGCTTACAGGGGATTCAAGAGACCCAGTACTTC.